Presented here are 13 T cell receptor beta chains from one specimen sequenced in a study of control samples from healthy donors and cancer patients. The assay was immunoSEQ multiplex PCR, and TCRdb's table has in-frame clones only and misses some. This table holds some 120,000 clones, roughly 91% found once. The material sequenced was blood. These receptors were obtained from a man between 35 and 55 years old in good health.

V is TRBV6-1 and J is TRBJ1-4; 8 bases are shared with TRBD1. The CDR3 totals 14 residues. Germline loops: CDR1 MNHNS, CDR2 SASEGT. After removal of 3 bases from V and 5 bases from J, the junction contained 2 bases not matched to a gene. The CDR3 is CASSDRGRNEKLFF. In DNA form, the CDR3 reads TGTGCCAGCAGTGACAGGGGGCGAAATGAAAAACTGTTTTTT.

The CDR3 DNA follows: TGTGCCAGCTCAGACCAGGGGGACACTGAAGCTTTCTTT. This codes for CASSDQGDTEAFF. V usage is TRBV18 and J usage is TRBJ1-1; 7 positions agree with TRBD1. The CDR3 has 13 amino acids. In germline, CDR1 is KGHSH, CDR2 LQKENI. Trimming removed 5 bases from V and 3 bases from J; junction bases left unmatched: 3.

About this clone itself: Germline and junction disagree at one end, which may indicate a read error. This rearrangement joins TRBV5-1 to TRBJ2-5; D might be TRBD2 (7 bases). Looked up from germline, CDR1 is SGHRS and CDR2 is YFSETQ. The CDR3 runs to 16 residues. The CDR3 DNA sequence: TGCGCCCGCAGCGGCGGGGGCCGTGTGGAGGGGGAGACCCAGTACTTC. This codes for CARSGGGRVEGETQYF. The variable domain in full, completed from reference TRBV5-1 and TRBJ2-5, reads KAGVTQTPRYLIKTRGQQVTLSCSPISGHRSVSWYQQTPGQGLQFLFEYFSETQRNKGNFPGRFSGRQFSNSRSEMNVSTLELGDSALYLCARSGGGRVEGETQYFGPGTRLLVL.

This chain joins TRBV25-1 and TRBJ1-6; D is uncertain. Germline-derived CDR1 and CDR2 are MGHDK and SYGVNS. This CDR3 has 16 amino acids. With 6 bases removed from V and 1 base from J, the gap between germline ends came to 13 bases. The CDR3 protein is CASSQPFGSYNSPLHF. CDR3 sequence (DNA): TGTGCCAGCAGCCAACCATTCGGGTCCTATAATTCACCCCTCCACTTT.

The chain joins TRBV19 to TRBJ2-7; 9 bases align to TRBD1. Per the germline V gene, CDR1 is LNHDA and CDR2 is SQIVND (reference sequence). This CDR3 is built from 15 residues. V lost 5 bases to trimming and J lost 2 bases; unmatched junction nucleotides: 7. CDR3 in amino acids: CASSVTGQGPYEQYF. CDR3 nucleotides: TGTGCCAGTAGTGTAACGGGACAGGGCCCCTACGAGCAGTACTTC.

The chain combines TRBV7-9 with TRBJ1-2; D unresolved. V was trimmed by 1 base and J by 2 bases, leaving 5 bases between them. The germline V gene has CDR1 SEHNR and CDR2 FQNEAQ (reference sequence). The CDR3 is 13 residues long. The CDR3 DNA is TGTGCCAGCAGCTTAGATGGGAACTATGGCTACACCTTC. Its protein product is CASSLDGNYGYTF.

The rearrangement uses TRBV5-1 and TRBJ2-6; unclear D gene. The CDR3 consists of 17 residues. Germline V gene data show CDR1 as SGHRS and CDR2 as YFSETQ. Trimming took 0 bases from V and 0 from J, leaving 10 bases between them. In nucleotides, the CDR3 is TGCGCCAGCAGCTTGGTGTCCGGGCTCTCTGGGGCCAACGTCCTGACTTTC. Amino acid sequence: CASSLVSGLSGANVLTF.

The rearrangement uses TRBV5-5 and TRBJ1-5, with D perhaps TRBD1 (5 bases). The CDR3 length is 15 residues. CDR1 is SGHKS, CDR2 YYEKEE, per germline (reference sequence). V lost 0 bases, J lost 6 bases, and 13 bases lay in between. Here the CDR3 reads CASSLDWGSGQPQHF. Here the CDR3 DNA reads TGTGCCAGCAGCTTGGATTGGGGGTCCGGTCAGCCCCAGCATTTT.

V usage is TRBV15 and J usage is TRBJ2-3; D unclear. Germline CDR1 and CDR2: LNHNV and YYDKDF (reference sequence). Trimming took off 7 bases at V and 0 bases at J, with 11 bases between the two ends. This CDR3 is 14 amino acids long. CDR3 sequence: CATKVGSSTDTQYF. CDR3 nucleotides: TGTGCCACCAAAGTCGGGTCTAGCACAGATACGCAGTATTTT.

This sequence joins TRBV9 and TRBJ1-1, with D hard to call. Trimming pared 4 bases from V and 1 base from J, leaving 8 bases between. There are 13 residues in the CDR3. The germline gives CDR1 SGDLS, CDR2 YYNGEE. CDR3 amino acids: CASSTTPNTEAFF. The CDR3 region has the DNA TGTGCCAGCAGCACGACCCCGAACACTGAAGCTTTCTTT.

The V call is TRBV12-5, the J call TRBJ2-5, with D possibly matching TRBD2 (7 bases). This CDR3 has 15 amino acids. With 2 bases removed from V and 5 bases from J, the gap between germline ends came to 15 bases. Per germline, CDR1 LGHNT and CDR2 FRNRAP. CDR3 sequence: CASGLLRGAQETQYF. The CDR3, as DNA: TGTGCTAGTGGTTTGCTACGGGGGGCGCAGGAGACCCAGTACTTC.

This chain uses TRBV6-6 with TRBJ1-1; 9 nucleotides line up with TRBD1. This CDR3 contains 14 residues. The V segment lost 7 bases and the J segment 2 bases; nucleotides outside the gene matches: 5. CDR1 and CDR2 from the germline V gene are MNHNY and SVGAGI (reference sequence). CDR3 protein: CASNRQGGNTEAFF. As DNA, the CDR3 is TGTGCCAGCAATCGACAGGGGGGTAACACTGAAGCTTTCTTT.

V usage is TRBV24-1 and J usage is TRBJ2-3, with a weak D call TRBD2 (7 bases). The CDR3 extends over 17 amino acids. Germline assignment: CDR1 KGHDR and CDR2 SFDVKD. Trimming left V 2 bases short and J 0 bases short, with 14 bases between. The CDR3: CATSDSSGGYSTDTQYF. The CDR3 DNA is TGTGCCACCAGTGATTCGTCGGGGGGCTATAGCACAGATACGCAGTATTTT.